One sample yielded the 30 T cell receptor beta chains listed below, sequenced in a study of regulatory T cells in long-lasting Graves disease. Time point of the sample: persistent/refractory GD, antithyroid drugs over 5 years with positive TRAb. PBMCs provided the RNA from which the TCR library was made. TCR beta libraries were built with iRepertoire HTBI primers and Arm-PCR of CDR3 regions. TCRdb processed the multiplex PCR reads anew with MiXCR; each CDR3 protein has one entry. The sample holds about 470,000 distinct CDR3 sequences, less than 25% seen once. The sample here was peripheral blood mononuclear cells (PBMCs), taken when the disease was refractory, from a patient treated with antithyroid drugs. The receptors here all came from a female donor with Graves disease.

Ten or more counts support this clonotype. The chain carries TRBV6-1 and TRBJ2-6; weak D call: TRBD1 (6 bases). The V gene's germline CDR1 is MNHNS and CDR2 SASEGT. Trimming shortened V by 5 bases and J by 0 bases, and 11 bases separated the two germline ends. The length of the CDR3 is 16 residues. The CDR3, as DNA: TGTGCCAGCAGTCTGACAGGCCTCTCTGGGGCCAACGTCCTGACTTTC. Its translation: CASSLTGLSGANVLTF.

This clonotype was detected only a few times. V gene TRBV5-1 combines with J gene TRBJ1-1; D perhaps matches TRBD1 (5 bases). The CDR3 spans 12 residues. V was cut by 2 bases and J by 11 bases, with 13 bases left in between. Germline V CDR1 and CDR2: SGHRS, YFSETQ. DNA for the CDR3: TGCGCCAGCAGCTTAATTGGGGGTGAGGCTTTCTTT. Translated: CASSLIGGEAFF.

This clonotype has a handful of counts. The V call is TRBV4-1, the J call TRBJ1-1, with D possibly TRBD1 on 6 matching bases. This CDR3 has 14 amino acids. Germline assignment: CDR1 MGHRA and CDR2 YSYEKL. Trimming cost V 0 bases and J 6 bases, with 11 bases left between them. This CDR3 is CASSQDPQGPEAFF. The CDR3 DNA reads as TGCGCCAGCAGCCAAGATCCCCAGGGGCCTGAAGCTTTCTTT.

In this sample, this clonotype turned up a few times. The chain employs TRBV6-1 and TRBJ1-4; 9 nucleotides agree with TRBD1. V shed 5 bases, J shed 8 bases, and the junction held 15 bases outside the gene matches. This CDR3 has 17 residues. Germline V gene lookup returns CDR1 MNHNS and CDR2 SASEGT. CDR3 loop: CASSPSATGGSGEKLFF. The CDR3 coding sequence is TGTGCCAGCAGTCCCTCGGCTACAGGGGGCTCAGGGGAAAAACTGTTTTTT.

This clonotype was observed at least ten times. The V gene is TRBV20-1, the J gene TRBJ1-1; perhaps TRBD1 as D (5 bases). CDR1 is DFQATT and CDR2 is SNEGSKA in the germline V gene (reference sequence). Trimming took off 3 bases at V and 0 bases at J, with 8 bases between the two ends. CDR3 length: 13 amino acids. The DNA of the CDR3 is TGCAGTGCTAGGATCAGGGTGAACACTGAAGCTTTCTTT. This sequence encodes CSARIRVNTEAFF.

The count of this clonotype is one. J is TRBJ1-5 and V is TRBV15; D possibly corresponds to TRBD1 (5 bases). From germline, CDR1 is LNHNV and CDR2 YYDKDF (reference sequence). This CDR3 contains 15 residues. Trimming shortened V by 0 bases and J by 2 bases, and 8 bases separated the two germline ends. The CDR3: CATSRDSRGNQPQHF. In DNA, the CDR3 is TGTGCCACCAGCAGAGATTCCAGGGGCAATCAGCCCCAGCATTTT.

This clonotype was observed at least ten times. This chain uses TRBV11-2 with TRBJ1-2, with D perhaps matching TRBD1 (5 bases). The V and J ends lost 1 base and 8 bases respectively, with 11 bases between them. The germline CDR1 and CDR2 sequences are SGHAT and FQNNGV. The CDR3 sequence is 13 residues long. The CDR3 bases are TGTGCCAGCAGCTTAGTCCGGGACGGGGGCTACACCTTC. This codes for CASSLVRDGGYTF.

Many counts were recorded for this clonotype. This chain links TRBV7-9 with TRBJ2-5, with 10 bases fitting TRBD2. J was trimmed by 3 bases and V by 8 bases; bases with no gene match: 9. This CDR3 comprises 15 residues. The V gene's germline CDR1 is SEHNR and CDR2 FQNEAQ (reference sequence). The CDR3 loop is CASSPEGTSEETQYF. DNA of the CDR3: TGTGCCAGCTCCCCAGAGGGGACTAGCGAAGAGACCCAGTACTTC.

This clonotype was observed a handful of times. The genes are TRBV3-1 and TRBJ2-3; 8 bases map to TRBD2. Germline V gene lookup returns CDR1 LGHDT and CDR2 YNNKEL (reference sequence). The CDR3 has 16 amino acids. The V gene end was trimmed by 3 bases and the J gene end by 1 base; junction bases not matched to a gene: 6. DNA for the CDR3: TGTGCCAGCAGCCACCTCCCGGGAGGGGGCACAGATACGCAGTATTTT. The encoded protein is CASSHLPGGGTDTQYF.

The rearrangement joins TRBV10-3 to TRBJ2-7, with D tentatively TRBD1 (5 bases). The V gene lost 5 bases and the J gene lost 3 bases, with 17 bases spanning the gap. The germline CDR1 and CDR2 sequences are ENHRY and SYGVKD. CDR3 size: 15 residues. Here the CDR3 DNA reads TGTGCCATCAGTAACCAGGGAAACCCCAACTACGAGCAGTACTTC. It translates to CAISNQGNPNYEQYF.

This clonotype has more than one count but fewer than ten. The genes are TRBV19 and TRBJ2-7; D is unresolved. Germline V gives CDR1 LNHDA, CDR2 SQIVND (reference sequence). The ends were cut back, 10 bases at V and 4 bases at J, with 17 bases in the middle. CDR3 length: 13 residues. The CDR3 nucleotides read TGTGCCACCAGCTCCGGGCACGGTTACGAGCAGTACTTC. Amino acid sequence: CATSSGHGYEQYF.

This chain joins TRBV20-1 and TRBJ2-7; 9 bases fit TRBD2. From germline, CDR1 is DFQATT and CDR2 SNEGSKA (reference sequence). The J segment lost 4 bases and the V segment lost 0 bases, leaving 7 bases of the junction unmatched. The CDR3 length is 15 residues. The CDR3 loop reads CSARDLPSGRYEQYF. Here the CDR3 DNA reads TGCAGTGCTAGAGATCTCCCCAGCGGGAGGTACGAGCAGTACTTC.

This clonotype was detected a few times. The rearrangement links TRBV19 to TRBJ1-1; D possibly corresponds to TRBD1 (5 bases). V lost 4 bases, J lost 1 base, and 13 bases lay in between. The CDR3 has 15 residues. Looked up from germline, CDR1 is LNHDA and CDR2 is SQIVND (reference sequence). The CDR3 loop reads CASSTGRDRNTEAFF. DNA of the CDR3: TGTGCCAGTAGTACCGGACGAGACAGGAACACTGAAGCTTTCTTT.

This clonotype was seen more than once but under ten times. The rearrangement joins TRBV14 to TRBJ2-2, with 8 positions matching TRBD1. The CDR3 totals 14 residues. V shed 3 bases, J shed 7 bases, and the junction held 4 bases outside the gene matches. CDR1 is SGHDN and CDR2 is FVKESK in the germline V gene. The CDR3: CASSQATGGGELFF. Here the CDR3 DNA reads TGTGCCAGCAGCCAGGCCACAGGGGGCGGGGAGCTGTTTTTT.

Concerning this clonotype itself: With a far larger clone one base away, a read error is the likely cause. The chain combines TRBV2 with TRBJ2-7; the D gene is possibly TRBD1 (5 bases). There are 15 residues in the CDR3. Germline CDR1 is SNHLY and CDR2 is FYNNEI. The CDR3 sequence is CASSFSGIFPYGQYF. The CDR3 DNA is TGTGCCAGCAGTTTTTCAGGGATCTTCCCCTACGGGCAGTACTTC.

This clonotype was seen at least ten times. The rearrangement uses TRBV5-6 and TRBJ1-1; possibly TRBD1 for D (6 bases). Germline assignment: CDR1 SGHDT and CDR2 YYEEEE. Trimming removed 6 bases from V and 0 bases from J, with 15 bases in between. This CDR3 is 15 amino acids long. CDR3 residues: CASKGRDKMNTEAFF. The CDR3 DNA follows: TGTGCCAGCAAGGGCAGGGACAAGATGAACACTGAAGCTTTCTTT.

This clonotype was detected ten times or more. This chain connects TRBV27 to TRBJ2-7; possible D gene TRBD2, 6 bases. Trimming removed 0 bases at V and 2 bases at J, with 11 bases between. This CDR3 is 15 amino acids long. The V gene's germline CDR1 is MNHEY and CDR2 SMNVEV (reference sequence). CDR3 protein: CASSLSIAGTYEQYF. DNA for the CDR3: TGTGCCAGCAGTTTATCGATTGCGGGGACCTACGAGCAGTACTTC.

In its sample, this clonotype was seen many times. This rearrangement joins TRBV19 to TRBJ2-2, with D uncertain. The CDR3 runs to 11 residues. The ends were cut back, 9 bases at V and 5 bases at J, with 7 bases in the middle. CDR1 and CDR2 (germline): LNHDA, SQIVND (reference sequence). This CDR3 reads CASTLTGELFF. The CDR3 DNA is TGTGCCAGCACACTGACCGGGGAGCTGTTTTTT.

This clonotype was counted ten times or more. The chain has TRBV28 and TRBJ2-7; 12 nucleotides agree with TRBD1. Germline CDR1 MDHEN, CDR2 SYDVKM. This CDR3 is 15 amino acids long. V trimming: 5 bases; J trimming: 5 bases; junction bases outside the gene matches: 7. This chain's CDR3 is CASSTRDRGRDEQYF. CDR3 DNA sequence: TGTGCCAGCAGTACCCGGGACAGGGGGCGGGACGAGCAGTACTTC.

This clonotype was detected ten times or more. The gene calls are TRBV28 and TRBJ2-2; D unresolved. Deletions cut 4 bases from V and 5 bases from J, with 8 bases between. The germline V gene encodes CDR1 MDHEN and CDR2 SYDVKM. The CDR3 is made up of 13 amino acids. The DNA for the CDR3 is TGTGCCAGCAGTTCCCCACTGACCGGGGAGCTGTTTTTT. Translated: CASSSPLTGELFF.

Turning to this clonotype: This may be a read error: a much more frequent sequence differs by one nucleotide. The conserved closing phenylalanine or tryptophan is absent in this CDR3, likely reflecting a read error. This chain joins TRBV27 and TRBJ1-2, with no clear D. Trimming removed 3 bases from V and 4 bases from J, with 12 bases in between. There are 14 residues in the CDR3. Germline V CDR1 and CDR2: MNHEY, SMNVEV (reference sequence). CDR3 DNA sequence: TGTGCCAGCAGTTTTAGTGTTTCGAGCTATGGCTACACCTCC. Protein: CASSFSVSSYGYTS.

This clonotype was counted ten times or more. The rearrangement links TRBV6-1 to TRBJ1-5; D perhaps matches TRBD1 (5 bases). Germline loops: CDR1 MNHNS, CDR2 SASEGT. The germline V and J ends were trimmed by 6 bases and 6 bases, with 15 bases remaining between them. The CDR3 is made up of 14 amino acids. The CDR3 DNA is TGTGCCAGCAGCATCCAGGGTAGCGGTCAGCCCCAGCATTTT. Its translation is CASSIQGSGQPQHF.

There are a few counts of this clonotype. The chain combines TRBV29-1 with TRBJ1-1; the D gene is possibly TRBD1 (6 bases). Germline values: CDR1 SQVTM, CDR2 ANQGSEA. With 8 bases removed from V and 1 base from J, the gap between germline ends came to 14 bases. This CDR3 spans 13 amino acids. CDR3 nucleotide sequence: TGCAGCCCTAAGGGACACCCGAACACTGAAGCTTTCTTT. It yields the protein CSPKGHPNTEAFF.

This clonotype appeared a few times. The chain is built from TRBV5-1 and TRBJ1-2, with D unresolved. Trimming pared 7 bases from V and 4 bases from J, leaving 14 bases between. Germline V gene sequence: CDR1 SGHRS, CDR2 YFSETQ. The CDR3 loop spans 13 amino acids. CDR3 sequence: CASSAVRGYGYTF. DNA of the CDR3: TGCGCCAGCTCGGCGGTACGGGGCTATGGCTACACCTTC. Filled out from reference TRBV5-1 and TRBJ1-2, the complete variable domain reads KAGVTQTPRYLIKTRGQQVTLSCSPISGHRSVSWYQQTPGQGLQFLFEYFSETQRNKGNFPGRFSGRQFSNSRSEMNVSTLELGDSALYLCASSAVRGYGYTFGSGTRLTVV.

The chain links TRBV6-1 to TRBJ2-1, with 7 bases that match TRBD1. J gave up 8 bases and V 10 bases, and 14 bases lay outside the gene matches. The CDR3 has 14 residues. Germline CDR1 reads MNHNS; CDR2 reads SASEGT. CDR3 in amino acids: CAIGDSTLWDEQFF. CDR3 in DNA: TGTGCCATCGGGGACAGCACGCTTTGGGATGAGCAGTTCTTC.

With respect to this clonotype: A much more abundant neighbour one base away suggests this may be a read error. This CDR3 reads CASSVTGGGGELFF. The CDR3 DNA reads as TGTGCCAGCAGTGTCACAGGGGGCGGAGGGGAGCTGTTTTTT. The rearrangement uses TRBV6-1 and TRBJ2-2; 9 nucleotides align to TRBD1. Unmatched junction bases numbered 5, after V lost 4 bases and J lost 8 bases. The CDR3 is 14 residues long. Germline V CDR1 and CDR2: MNHNS, SASEGT.

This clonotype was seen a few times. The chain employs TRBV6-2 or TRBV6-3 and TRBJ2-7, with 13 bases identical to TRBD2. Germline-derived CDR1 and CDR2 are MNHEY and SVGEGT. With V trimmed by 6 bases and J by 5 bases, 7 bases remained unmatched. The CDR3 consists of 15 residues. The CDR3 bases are TGTGCCAGCAGGTATGGGACTAGCGGGACAGACGAGCAGTACTTC. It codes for CASRYGTSGTDEQYF.

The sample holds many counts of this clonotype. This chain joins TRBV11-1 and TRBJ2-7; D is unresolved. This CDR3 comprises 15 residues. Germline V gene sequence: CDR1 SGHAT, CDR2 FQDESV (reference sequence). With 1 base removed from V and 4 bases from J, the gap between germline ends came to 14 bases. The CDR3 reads CASSLDSPSTYEQYF. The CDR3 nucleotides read TGTGCCAGCAGCTTAGATAGTCCTTCCACTTACGAGCAGTACTTC.

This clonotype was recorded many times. The CDR3 sequence: CASSSPGSNYGYTF. The CDR3 DNA reads as TGTGCCAGCAGCTCACCGGGGTCTAACTATGGCTACACCTTC. This rearrangement joins TRBV7-2 to TRBJ1-2; D is unclear. Trimming took off 4 bases at V and 0 bases at J, with 9 bases between the two ends. The CDR3 contains 14 residues. Germline assignment: CDR1 SGHTA and CDR2 FQGNSA.

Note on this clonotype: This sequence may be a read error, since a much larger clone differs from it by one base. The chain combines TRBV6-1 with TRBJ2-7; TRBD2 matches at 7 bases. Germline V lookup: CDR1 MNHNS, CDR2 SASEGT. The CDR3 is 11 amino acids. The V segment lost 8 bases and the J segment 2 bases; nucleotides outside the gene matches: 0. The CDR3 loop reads CASGRAYEQYF. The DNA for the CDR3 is TGTGCCAGCGGGAGGGCCTACGAGCAGTACTTC.